What follows are 24 T cell receptor beta chains derived from one specimen sequenced in a study of Ad26.COV2.S vaccination and SARS-CoV-2 variants. As for treatment: about 20 received Ad26.COV2.S at low or high dose, single or two shots; roughly five received placebo; per-sample allocation not given. It was on day 63 after the first vaccine or placebo injection that samples were taken. Some clones are missing from TCRdb's copy, which holds only in-frame ones; the method was immunoSEQ multiplex PCR. This table holds approximately 460,000 clones, roughly nine tenths found once. Material: peripheral blood, obtained in a trial of Ad26.COV2.S vaccine versus placebo. All receptors come from a person aged 18-60 years who received the Ad26.COV2.S COVID-19 vaccine or a placebo.

The genes are TRBV11-2 and TRBJ2-7; TRBD1 is a possible D gene (6 bases). Germline loops: CDR1 SGHAT, CDR2 FQNNGV. The CDR3 totals 15 residues. V lost 2 bases and J 2 bases, leaving 13 bases between the germline ends. The CDR3 coding sequence is TGTGCCAGCAGCTTATCGCAGGGACAAGCCTACGAGCAGTACTTC. Its protein product is CASSLSQGQAYEQYF.

Regarding this clone: Other DNA sequences within the sample encode an identical CDR3. The V call is TRBV5-1, the J call TRBJ1-1, with D perhaps matching TRBD1 (5 bases). The CDR3 spans 13 residues. Trimming removed 1 base at V and 1 base at J, with 5 bases between. From germline, CDR1 is SGHRS and CDR2 YFSETQ. CDR3 nucleotide sequence: TGCGCCAGCAGCTTGCAGGGGAACACTGAAGCTTTCTTT. This encodes CASSLQGNTEAFF.

This clone was observed a handful of times. The V and J genes are TRBV2 and TRBJ2-7; D remains ambiguous. The germline gives CDR1 SNHLY, CDR2 FYNNEI. CDR3 length equals 12 residues. The ends were cut back, 3 bases at V and 3 bases at J, with 6 bases in the middle. CDR3 sequence: CASSDHSYEQYF. As DNA, the CDR3 is TGTGCCAGCAGTGACCACAGCTACGAGCAGTACTTC.

The genes are TRBV29-1 and TRBJ1-6; TRBD1 matches 7 bases. CDR1 and CDR2 (germline): SQVTM, ANQGSEA. Losses at the gene ends were 6 bases for V and 7 bases for J; bases not matched to a gene: 12. The CDR3 contains 15 residues. CDR3 loop: CSVSTGTDINSPLHF. The CDR3 DNA is TGCAGCGTATCGACAGGGACGGATATCAATTCACCCCTCCACTTT.

The chain recombines TRBV11-2 with TRBJ2-7; 9 nucleotides line up with TRBD2. After removal of 5 bases from V and 3 bases from J, the junction contained 11 bases not matched to a gene. Germline V gives CDR1 SGHAT, CDR2 FQNNGV. This CDR3 has 16 amino acids. The DNA for the CDR3 is TGTGCCAGCAGCCCCCCGCTGGGCGGGGGGGACTACGAGCAGTACTTC. Translating gives CASSPPLGGGDYEQYF.

This rearrangement joins TRBV7-7 to TRBJ2-2; no clear D. CDR3 length: 12 amino acids. CDR1 is SSHAT and CDR2 is FNYEAQ in the germline V gene (reference sequence). CDR3 residues: CAIRRLTGELFF. DNA of the CDR3: TGTGCTATTCGCAGACTGACCGGGGAGCTGTTTTTT.

This clone was detected only once. The chain carries TRBV5-1 and TRBJ1-5; 7 bases agree with TRBD1. V lost 2 bases to trimming and J lost 0 bases; unmatched junction nucleotides: 8. There are 17 residues in the CDR3. CDR1 SGHRS and CDR2 YFSETQ come from the germline V gene. CDR3 coding DNA: TGCGCCAGCAGCTTATACCCCACAGGGGATAGCAATCAGCCCCAGCATTTT. Its protein is CASSLYPTGDSNQPQHF.

CDR3 bases: TGTGCCAGCAAGCGGGGTTCCGGCTATGGCTACACCTTC. This sequence encodes CASKRGSGYGYTF. The V and J genes are TRBV6-5 and TRBJ1-2; no definite D call. This CDR3 is 13 amino acids long. The germline V gene has CDR1 MNHEY and CDR2 SVGAGI. V was trimmed by 7 bases and J by 4 bases, leaving 13 bases between them.

The CDR3 DNA is TGTGCCAGCAGCTTAGGCCAGGGGGCCCTTAATGAAAAACTGTTTTTT. Its translation is CASSLGQGALNEKLFF. The V and J genes are TRBV7-6 and TRBJ1-4; 8 bases are a match to TRBD1. Germline V lookup: CDR1 SGHVS, CDR2 FNYEAQ. The J segment lost 4 bases and the V segment lost 1 base, leaving 5 bases of the junction unmatched. The CDR3 has 16 residues.

The chain carries TRBV18 and TRBJ2-3; D is unclear. Trimming took 1 base from V and 5 from J, leaving 7 bases between them. The germline CDR1 and CDR2 sequences are KGHSH and LQKENI. The CDR3 extends over 13 amino acids. CDR3 nucleotides: TGTGCCAGCTCACCACTGATTCAAGATACGCAGTATTTT. Its translation is CASSPLIQDTQYF.

CDR3 in amino acids: CASSGPARLYGYTF. The CDR3 DNA sequence: TGTGCCAGCAGCGGACCCGCCAGACTCTATGGCTACACCTTC. The chain recombines TRBV9 with TRBJ1-2; D gene uncertain. The CDR3 covers 14 residues. CDR1 is SGDLS, CDR2 YYNGEE, per germline. Trimming shortened V by 3 bases and J by 4 bases, and 13 bases separated the two germline ends. The whole variable domain, remainder taken from reference TRBV9 and TRBJ1-2, is DSGVTQTPKHLITATGQRVTLRCSPRSGDLSVYWYQQSLDQGLQFLIQYYNGEERAKGNILERFSAQQFPDLHSELNLSSLELGDSALYFCASSGPARLYGYTFGSGTRLTVV.

This clone was seen a few times. The V gene is TRBV5-1, the J gene TRBJ1-1, with D unresolved. The CDR3 spans 13 residues. Per the germline V gene, CDR1 is SGHRS and CDR2 is YFSETQ. V dropped 4 bases and J dropped 1 base, with 8 bases sitting between them. The CDR3 DNA follows: TGCGCCAGCAGCCCATATGGGAACACTGAAGCTTTCTTT. Its translation is CASSPYGNTEAFF. Looking up the rest from reference TRBV5-1 and TRBJ1-1 gives the full variable domain: KAGVTQTPRYLIKTRGQQVTLSCSPISGHRSVSWYQQTPGQGLQFLFEYFSETQRNKGNFPGRFSGRQFSNSRSEMNVSTLELGDSALYLCASSPYGNTEAFFGQGTRLTVV.

The rearrangement uses TRBV19 and TRBJ2-1, with TRBD2 identical over 7 bases. The trim removed 5 bases at V and 2 bases at J, leaving 3 bases unmatched. Germline V CDR1 and CDR2: LNHDA, SQIVND (reference sequence). The CDR3 contains 14 residues. In DNA form, the CDR3 reads TGTGCCAGTAGTGGCGGGAGCCCCTACAATGAGCAGTTCTTC. Its translation is CASSGGSPYNEQFF.

The chain has TRBV19 and TRBJ2-1; 12 bases align to TRBD2. Germline lookup yields CDR1 LNHDA and CDR2 SQIVND (reference sequence). The junction had 9 bases not matched to a gene; V was cut back by 8 bases and J by 7 bases. The CDR3 runs 15 residues. DNA for the CDR3: TGTGCCAGTGGTAAGACTAGCGGGAGAAGGAATGAGCAGTTCTTC. Its protein product is CASGKTSGRRNEQFF.

The chain has TRBV7-6 and TRBJ2-3; possible D gene TRBD1, 5 bases. Trimming shortened V by 5 bases and J by 6 bases, and 21 bases separated the two germline ends. The CDR3 consists of 16 residues. Germline CDR1 is SGHVS and CDR2 is FNYEAQ. CDR3 DNA: TGTGCCAGCAGCCTAAGCTCTAGGGGCGGCGCGGATACGCAGTATTTT. This encodes CASSLSSRGGADTQYF.

The V gene is TRBV11-3, the J gene TRBJ2-2; 10 positions match TRBD1. The CDR3 has 17 amino acids. The germline V gene encodes CDR1 SGHNT and CDR2 YENEEA. Unmatched junction bases numbered 10, after V lost 3 bases and J lost 6 bases. The CDR3 coding sequence is TGTGCCAGCAGCTTTGGCCGGGGACAGGGGTTCCCCGGGGAGCTGTTTTTT. Residues: CASSFGRGQGFPGELFF.

The chain couples TRBV18 to TRBJ1-1; 10 bases are shared with TRBD1. The germline V gene encodes CDR1 KGHSH and CDR2 LQKENI. With V trimmed by 4 bases and J by 5 bases, 10 bases remained unmatched. CDR3 length equals 16 residues. The CDR3 coding sequence is TGTGCCAGCTCACTCCGACAGGGGGCATCACTTACTGAAGCTTTCTTT. Translation: CASSLRQGASLTEAFF.

The chain has TRBV7-8 and TRBJ2-1; maybe TRBD2 (6 bases). The CDR3 consists of 14 residues. Germline V gene lookup returns CDR1 SGHVS and CDR2 FQNEAQ. V lost 5 bases and J 6 bases, leaving 14 bases between the germline ends. CDR3 protein: CASSTRLEGNEQFF. CDR3 nucleotides: TGTGCCAGCAGCACCCGACTAGAAGGCAATGAGCAGTTCTTC.

V gene TRBV19 combines with J gene TRBJ1-5; D possibly corresponds to TRBD1 (5 bases). This CDR3 has 16 amino acids. Germline-derived CDR1 and CDR2 are LNHDA and SQIVND (reference sequence). Trimming stripped 6 bases from V and 6 bases from J, with 21 bases between. The CDR3 DNA reads as TGTGCCAGTAGCGCCAGGACACCCTGGAGAGGTCAGCCCCAGCATTTT. Amino acids: CASSARTPWRGQPQHF.

The rearrangement joins TRBV12-3 or TRBV12-4 to TRBJ1-6; no definite D call. The V and J ends lost 5 bases and 9 bases respectively, with 8 bases between them. The CDR3 loop spans 12 amino acids. CDR3 in amino acids: CASSNPLSPLHF. The CDR3 region has the DNA TGTGCCAGCAGTAACCCACTTTCACCCCTCCACTTT.

The chain joins TRBV4-1 to TRBJ2-7; D may match TRBD1 or TRBD2 (5 bases each). Germline CDR1 is MGHRA and CDR2 is YSYEKL. V shed 5 bases and J shed 2 bases, with 22 bases lying between them. This CDR3 is 17 amino acids long. The CDR3 DNA sequence: TGCGCCAGCAGCGCAGGGTCTTCGGGGAGACGGACCTACGAGCAGTACTTC. It translates to CASSAGSSGRRTYEQYF.

This clone was detected a few times. This rearrangement joins TRBV2 to TRBJ2-5, with 7 bases that match TRBD2. Trimming cost V 6 bases and J 1 base; bases outside gene matches: 5. This CDR3 has 14 amino acids. Germline values: CDR1 SNHLY, CDR2 FYNNEI. CDR3 nucleotide sequence: TGTGCCAGCAGGGAGACTAGCCCCCAAGAGACCCAGTACTTC. This encodes CASRETSPQETQYF. The full variable domain, its missing parts supplied by reference TRBV2 and TRBJ2-5, is EPEVTQTPSHQVTQMGQEVILRCVPISNHLYFYWYRQILGQKVEFLVSFYNNEISEKSEIFDDQFSVERPDGSNFTLKIRSTKLEDSAMYFCASRETSPQETQYFGPGTRLLVL.

The chain has TRBV9 and TRBJ2-7; 7 positions agree with TRBD1. The V and J ends lost 4 bases and 0 bases, in that order; junction bases with no gene match: 7. The CDR3 has 15 residues. The germline V gene has CDR1 SGDLS and CDR2 YYNGEE. CDR3 residues: CASSLGTALSYEQYF. The CDR3 DNA follows: TGTGCCAGCAGCCTCGGGACAGCCCTCTCCTACGAGCAGTACTTC.

The chain uses TRBV19 and TRBJ1-5; TRBD1 matches 11 bases. V was pared by 6 bases and J by 0 bases, with 1 base of the junction left unmatched. The CDR3 length is 15 residues. Germline V gene lookup returns CDR1 LNHDA and CDR2 SQIVND (reference sequence). The CDR3 coding sequence is TGTGCCAGTAGGGACAGGGGGCTTAGCAATCAGCCCCAGCATTTT. Its protein is CASRDRGLSNQPQHF.